This TCR beta chain derives from a study of T-cell memory formation after mild COVID-19. This clonotype was seen only a few times. The length of the CDR3 is 12 residues. V lost 5 bases, J lost 7 bases, and 5 bases stayed unmatched. In germline, CDR1 is SGHKS, CDR2 YYEKEE (reference sequence). TCRdb reprocessed the 5' RACE reads with MiXCR, giving one entry per CDR3 protein. The repertoire holds tens of thousands of distinct CDR3 sequences, with around an eighth as singletons. The rearrangement links TRBV5-5 to TRBJ1-1; 7 bases fit TRBD1. This clonotype was sampled from an adult woman who had mild COVID-19 (a few samples of this study predate the infection). Cell type and time point are not known. Sequencing was done on a sample of PBMCs or a T cell subset sorted from them (not recorded which). CDR3 amino acids: CASSRQGVEAFF. The DNA of the CDR3 is TGTGCCAGCAGTCGACAGGGCGTTGAAGCTTTCTTT.